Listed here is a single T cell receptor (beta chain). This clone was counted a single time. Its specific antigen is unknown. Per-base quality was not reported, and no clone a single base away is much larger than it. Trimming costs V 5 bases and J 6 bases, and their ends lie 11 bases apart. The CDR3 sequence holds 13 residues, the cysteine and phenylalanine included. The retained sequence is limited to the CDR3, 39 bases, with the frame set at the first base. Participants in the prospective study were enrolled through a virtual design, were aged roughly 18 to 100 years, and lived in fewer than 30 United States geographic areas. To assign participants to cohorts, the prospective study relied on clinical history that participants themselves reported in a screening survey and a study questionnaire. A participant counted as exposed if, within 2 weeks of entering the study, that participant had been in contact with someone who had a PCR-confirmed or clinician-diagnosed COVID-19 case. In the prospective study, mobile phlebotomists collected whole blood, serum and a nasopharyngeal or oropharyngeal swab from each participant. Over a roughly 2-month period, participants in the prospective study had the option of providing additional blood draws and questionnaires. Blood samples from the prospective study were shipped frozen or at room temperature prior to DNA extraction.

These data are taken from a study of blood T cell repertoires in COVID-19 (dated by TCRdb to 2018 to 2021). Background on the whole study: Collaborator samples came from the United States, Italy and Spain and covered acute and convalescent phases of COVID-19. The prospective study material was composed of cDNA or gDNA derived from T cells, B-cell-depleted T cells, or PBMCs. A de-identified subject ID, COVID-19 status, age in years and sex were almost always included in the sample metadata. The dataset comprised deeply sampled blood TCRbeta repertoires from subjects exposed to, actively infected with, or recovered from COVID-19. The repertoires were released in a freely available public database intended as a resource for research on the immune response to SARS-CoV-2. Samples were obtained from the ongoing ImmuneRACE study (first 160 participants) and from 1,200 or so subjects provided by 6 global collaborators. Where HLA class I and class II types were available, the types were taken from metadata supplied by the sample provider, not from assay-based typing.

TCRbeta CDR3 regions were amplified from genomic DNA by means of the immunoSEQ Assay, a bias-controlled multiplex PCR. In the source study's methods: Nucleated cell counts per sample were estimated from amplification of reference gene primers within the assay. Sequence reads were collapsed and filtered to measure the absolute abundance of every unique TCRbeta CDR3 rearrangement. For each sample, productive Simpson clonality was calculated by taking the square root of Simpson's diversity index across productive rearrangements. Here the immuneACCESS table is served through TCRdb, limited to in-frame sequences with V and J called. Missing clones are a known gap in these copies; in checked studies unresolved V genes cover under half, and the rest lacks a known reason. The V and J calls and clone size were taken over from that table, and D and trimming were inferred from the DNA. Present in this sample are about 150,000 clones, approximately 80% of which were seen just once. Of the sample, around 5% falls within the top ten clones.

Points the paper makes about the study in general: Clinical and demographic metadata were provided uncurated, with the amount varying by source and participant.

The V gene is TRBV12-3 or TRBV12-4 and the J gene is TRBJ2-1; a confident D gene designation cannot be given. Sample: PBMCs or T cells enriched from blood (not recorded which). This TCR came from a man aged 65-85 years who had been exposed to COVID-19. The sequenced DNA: TGTGCCAGCAGTCCTCGTATCGTCAATGAGCAGTTCTTC. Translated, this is CASSPRIVNEQFF.